The 27 T cell receptor beta chains reported below all come from one sample, sequenced in a study of blood T cell repertoires in COVID-19. Repertoires were generated with immunoSEQ multiplex PCR, while TCRdb's copy carries only in-frame clones and drops some. Among under 200,000 clones, 88% were seen once, and the ten largest hold 6% to 8.5%. The sequenced sample consisted of PBMCs or T cells enriched from blood (not recorded which). The receptors come from a woman in her 50s who had recovered from COVID-19.

This chain joins TRBV7-9 and TRBJ2-5; maybe TRBD2 (5 bases). CDR3 length equals 12 residues. The V and J ends lost 7 bases and 3 bases respectively, with 9 bases between them. CDR1 and CDR2 (germline): SEHNR, FQNEAQ (reference sequence). This CDR3 is CASKRREETQYF. The CDR3 coding sequence is TGTGCCAGCAAGCGGAGAGAAGAGACCCAGTACTTC. Variable domain in full (rest from reference TRBV7-9 and TRBJ2-5): DTGVSQNPRHKITKRGQNVTFRCDPISEHNRLYWYRQTLGQGPEFLTYFQNEAQLEKSRLLSDRFSAERPKGSFSTLEIQRTEQGDSAMYLCASKRREETQYFGPGTRLLVL.

This chain connects TRBV6-6 to TRBJ1-6; D is unresolved. Germline CDR1 MNHNY, CDR2 SVGAGI (reference sequence). The CDR3 runs 15 residues. With 6 bases removed from V and 5 bases from J, the gap between germline ends came to 14 bases. The CDR3, as DNA: TGTGCCAGCAGCCAGGCCAAGACGGATAATTCACCCCTCCACTTT. Protein product: CASSQAKTDNSPLHF.

The J gene is TRBJ1-2, the V gene TRBV19; D unresolved. V gave up 1 base and J gave up 3 bases, with 6 bases separating them. CDR1 is LNHDA, CDR2 SQIVND, per germline (reference sequence). The length of the CDR3 is 13 residues. The CDR3 sequence: CASSIGLDYGYTF. The CDR3 DNA is TGTGCCAGTAGTATAGGACTGGACTATGGCTACACCTTC.

V is TRBV9 and J is TRBJ2-7, with D perhaps matching TRBD1 (6 bases). Germline CDR1 SGDLS, CDR2 YYNGEE. Trimming stripped 3 bases from V and 4 bases from J, with 11 bases between. This CDR3 is 13 amino acids long. In DNA, the CDR3 is TGTGCCAGCAGCGCGCAACAGGGATACGAGCAGTACTTC. Its protein is CASSAQQGYEQYF.

This chain connects TRBV29-1 to TRBJ1-1; D unresolved. Germline values: CDR1 SQVTM, CDR2 ANQGSEA. V lost 4 bases and J 4 bases, leaving 16 bases between the germline ends. The CDR3 has 14 amino acids. CDR3 loop: CSVGRAGSSTEAFF. CDR3 nucleotides: TGCAGCGTTGGGAGGGCCGGTAGCAGCACTGAAGCTTTCTTT.

The rearrangement joins TRBV18 to TRBJ1-1; no reliable D call. The germline CDR1 and CDR2 sequences are KGHSH and LQKENI. CDR3 length equals 15 residues. V dropped 3 bases and J dropped 1 base, with 12 bases sitting between them. In nucleotides, the CDR3 is TGTGCCAGCTCACCGGACGGGAGGACGAACACTGAAGCTTTCTTT. Translation gives CASSPDGRTNTEAFF. Variable domain in full (rest from reference TRBV18 and TRBJ1-1): NAGVMQNPRHLVRRRGQEARLRCSPMKGHSHVYWYRQLPEEGLKFMVYLQKENIIDESGMPKERFSAEFPKEGPSILRIQQVVRGDSAAYFCASSPDGRTNTEAFFGQGTRLTVV.

V usage is TRBV6-5 and J usage is TRBJ1-1; no definite D call. The germline V gene encodes CDR1 MNHEY and CDR2 SVGAGI. CDR3 length: 15 amino acids. V gave up 0 bases and J gave up 4 bases, with 12 bases separating them. The CDR3 coding sequence is TGTGCCAGCAGTTACTCGGGGAGCGGTGGCACTGAAGCTTTCTTT. It yields the protein CASSYSGSGGTEAFF.

CDR3: CAISGRETDTQYF. The CDR3 nucleotides are TGTGCCATCAGTGGAAGGGAGACAGATACGCAGTATTTT. V is TRBV10-3 and J is TRBJ2-3; a weak D match, TRBD2 (5 bases). The CDR3 has 13 amino acids. From germline, CDR1 is ENHRY and CDR2 SYGVKD. The V gene lost 4 bases and the J gene lost 3 bases, with 8 bases spanning the gap.

The chain links TRBV4-2 to TRBJ1-4, with 8 bases matching TRBD1. Germline-derived CDR1 and CDR2 are LGHNA and YNFKEQ. CDR3 size: 15 residues. V lost 0 bases to trimming and J lost 5 bases; unmatched junction nucleotides: 2. The CDR3, as DNA: TGTGCCAGCAGCCAAGATGACAGGGGAAATGAAAAACTGTTTTTT. Residues: CASSQDDRGNEKLFF.

V gene TRBV7-2 combines with J gene TRBJ1-2; D may be TRBD1 (6 bases). Germline V lookup: CDR1 SGHTA, CDR2 FQGNSA. There are 14 residues in the CDR3. V gave up 4 bases and J gave up 2 bases, with 11 bases separating them. The DNA of the CDR3 is TGTGCCAGCAGCTCCCAGGGGAACAACTATGGCTACACCTTC. Protein product: CASSSQGNNYGYTF.

The chain recombines TRBV4-3 with TRBJ1-3, with D possibly TRBD1 on 6 matching bases. The ends were cut back, 1 base at V and 0 bases at J, with 13 bases in the middle. The CDR3 spans 17 residues. Germline V gene data show CDR1 as LGHNA and CDR2 as YSLEER. The CDR3 reads CASSQGPQGSSGNTIYF. In nucleotides, the CDR3 is TGCGCCAGCAGCCAAGGGCCCCAGGGGAGCTCTGGAAACACCATATATTTT.

This clone was counted between two and nine times. This sequence joins TRBV27 and TRBJ1-1; D call uncertain. Per the germline V gene, CDR1 is MNHEY and CDR2 is SMNVEV (reference sequence). The CDR3 has 15 residues. Trimming cost V 3 bases and J 1 base, with 12 bases left between them. CDR3 amino acids: CASSFLPDKNTEAFF. In DNA, the CDR3 is TGTGCCAGCAGTTTCCTCCCCGACAAGAACACTGAAGCTTTCTTT.

J is TRBJ2-3 and V is TRBV7-3; D call uncertain. The CDR3 has 14 amino acids. V was shortened by 3 bases and J by 0 bases, with 7 bases between the two germline ends. Germline-derived CDR1 and CDR2 are SGHTA and FQGTGA. The CDR3 bases are TGTGCCAGCAGCTTTACAGCTAGCACAGATACGCAGTATTTT. Protein product: CASSFTASTDTQYF.

The CDR3 region has the DNA TGTGCCAGCAGTGGGGCAGGGGGAAACATTCAGTACTTC. It encodes CASSGAGGNIQYF. The chain has TRBV27 and TRBJ2-4, with 7 bases matching TRBD1. The CDR3 has 13 amino acids. The germline V gene encodes CDR1 MNHEY and CDR2 SMNVEV (reference sequence). Germline trimming cut 5 bases from V and 6 bases from J; bases unmatched to any gene: 4.

The chain combines TRBV3-1 (or the pseudogene TRBV3-2) with TRBJ1-5; D perhaps matches TRBD1 (6 bases). The germline V and J ends were trimmed by 1 base and 5 bases, with 12 bases remaining between them. CDR3 length: 15 residues. Looked up from germline, CDR1 is LGHDT and CDR2 is YNNKEL (reference sequence). CDR3 sequence: CASSQAGRGDQPQHF. The CDR3 bases are TGTGCCAGCAGCCAAGCGGGCAGGGGCGATCAGCCCCAGCATTTT.

This clone turned up a few times. The chain carries TRBV7-9 and TRBJ1-1; possibly TRBD1 for D (6 bases). Looked up from germline, CDR1 is SEHNR and CDR2 is FQNEAQ (reference sequence). Trimming removed 0 bases from V and 6 bases from J, with 11 bases in between. The CDR3 covers 14 residues. The CDR3 bases are TGTGCCAGCAGCTTAGCAACAGGGCATGCTGAAGCTTTCTTT. This encodes CASSLATGHAEAFF.

The chain employs TRBV5-1 and TRBJ2-7; TRBD1 agrees at 8 bases. V was clipped by 2 bases and J by 7 bases; unmatched bases: 14. Germline V gene data show CDR1 as SGHRS and CDR2 as YFSETQ. The CDR3 totals 16 residues. CDR3 in DNA: TGCGCCAGCAGCTTACCCAATAGACAGGGGTCGGAGGAGCAGTACTTC. This gives the protein CASSLPNRQGSEEQYF.

The chain has TRBV27 and TRBJ1-1, with TRBD1 matching over 8 bases. Germline trimming cut 3 bases from V and 9 bases from J; bases unmatched to any gene: 12. This CDR3 has 15 residues. Germline CDR1 MNHEY, CDR2 SMNVEV (reference sequence). In DNA form, the CDR3 reads TGTGCCAGCAGTTTTATAGGTCCGAGGACAGGGAAAGCTTTCTTT. Residues: CASSFIGPRTGKAFF.

This chain uses TRBV29-1 with TRBJ2-3, with D unclear. Germline loops: CDR1 SQVTM, CDR2 ANQGSEA. The CDR3 is 12 amino acids. Trimming pared 3 bases from V and 0 bases from J, leaving 4 bases between. CDR3 sequence (DNA): TGCAGCGTTGACCATAGCACAGATACGCAGTATTTT. Amino acid sequence: CSVDHSTDTQYF.

V and J are TRBV4-1 and TRBJ1-2; 7 bases align to TRBD1. Germline CDR1 is MGHRA and CDR2 is YSYEKL. The V and J ends lost 5 bases and 4 bases, in that order; junction bases with no gene match: 7. The CDR3 covers 14 residues. The CDR3 sequence is CASSFGQESYGYTF. CDR3 DNA: TGCGCCAGCAGCTTTGGACAGGAGAGCTATGGCTACACCTTC.

V and J are TRBV21-1 and TRBJ1-2; TRBD1, the table's D call, lacks a check against the DNA. TRBV21-1 is listed as a pseudogene. The CDR3 has 14 residues. The DNA for the CDR3 is TGTGCCAGCAGCCCCCGACAGGTCCTCTATGGCTACACCTTC. Amino acid sequence: CASSPRQVLYGYTF.

The chain's CDR3 is CASSYSSTPGVYGYTF. The CDR3 region has the DNA TGTGCCAGCAGTTACTCGAGTACGCCGGGTGTCTATGGCTACACCTTC. The genes are TRBV6-5 and TRBJ1-2; D remains unclear. Germline V gene lookup returns CDR1 MNHEY and CDR2 SVGAGI. The CDR3 runs to 16 residues. V lost 0 bases, J lost 4 bases, and 15 bases lay in between.

CDR3 region: CATSDSSGHRSYEQYF. In DNA, the CDR3 is TGTGCCACCAGTGATTCATCCGGACACCGCTCCTACGAGCAGTACTTC. This chain links TRBV24-1 with TRBJ2-7, with D possibly being TRBD1 (5 bases). V shed 2 bases and J shed 0 bases, with 13 bases lying between them. The V gene's germline CDR1 is KGHDR and CDR2 SFDVKD. The CDR3 extends over 16 amino acids.

The chain employs TRBV2 and TRBJ2-1; 10 bases line up with TRBD2. The CDR3 covers 14 residues. From germline, CDR1 is SNHLY and CDR2 FYNNEI. V lost 6 bases and J lost 9; bases outside the gene matches: 8. The DNA of the CDR3 is TGTGCCAGCAGATCCGGGACTAGCGCTAGTGAGCAGTTCTTC. The encoded protein is CASRSGTSASEQFF.

The V and J genes are TRBV4-1 and TRBJ1-5, with 7 nucleotides matching TRBD1. Unmatched junction bases numbered 11, after V lost 5 bases and J lost 7 bases. Germline lookup yields CDR1 MGHRA and CDR2 YSYEKL. The CDR3 has 15 residues. CDR3 in amino acids: CASSRREGANQPQHF. CDR3 DNA sequence: TGCGCCAGCAGCAGACGGGAGGGGGCAAACCAGCCCCAGCATTTT.

The chain combines TRBV5-1 with TRBJ1-4, with D possibly matching TRBD1 (5 bases). Germline CDR1 SGHRS, CDR2 YFSETQ. The CDR3 spans 14 residues. V was shortened by 7 bases and J by 3 bases, with 13 bases between the two germline ends. CDR3 DNA: TGCGCCAGCGGAGTGGGGCTCTCTAATGAAAAACTGTTTTTT. This encodes CASGVGLSNEKLFF.

The chain recombines TRBV19 with TRBJ1-5; unclear D gene. Trimming left V 7 bases short and J 1 base short, with 11 bases between. CDR1 is LNHDA and CDR2 is SQIVND in the germline V gene (reference sequence). The CDR3 has 14 amino acids. The CDR3 loop is CASMDYRSNQPQHF. DNA for the CDR3: TGTGCCAGTATGGACTATCGAAGCAATCAGCCCCAGCATTTT.